The sequence of this T cell receptor beta chain was determined in a study of blood T cell repertoires in COVID-19. Across the whole study: In each case, the material was cDNA or gDNA derived from T cells, B-cell-depleted T cells, or PBMCs.

TCRdb's copy holds only in-frame clones and misses some; the assay was immunoSEQ multiplex PCR. The sample lists about 180,000 clones, approximately 85% occurring once. In regard to this clone: The same CDR3 also results from other DNA sequences found in this sample.

Cohort placement rested on clinical history that participants reported themselves. Before being deemed recovered, Cohort 3 donors had two negative PCRs, clearance, or symptom resolution. The sequence was obtained from a woman between 18 and 29 years old who had recovered from COVID-19. Sequencing used PBMCs or T cells enriched from blood (not recorded which).

The CDR3 DNA reads TGTGCCAGCAGCTTAGGAGGGGGAAGGAACACTGAAGCTTTCTTT. The encoded protein is CASSLGGGRNTEAFF. This chain joins TRBV7-9 and TRBJ1-1, with D maybe TRBD1 (6 bases). The V and J ends lost 1 base and 1 base respectively, with 10 bases between them. Germline V gene lookup returns CDR1 SEHNR and CDR2 FQNEAQ (reference sequence). The CDR3 length is 15 residues.